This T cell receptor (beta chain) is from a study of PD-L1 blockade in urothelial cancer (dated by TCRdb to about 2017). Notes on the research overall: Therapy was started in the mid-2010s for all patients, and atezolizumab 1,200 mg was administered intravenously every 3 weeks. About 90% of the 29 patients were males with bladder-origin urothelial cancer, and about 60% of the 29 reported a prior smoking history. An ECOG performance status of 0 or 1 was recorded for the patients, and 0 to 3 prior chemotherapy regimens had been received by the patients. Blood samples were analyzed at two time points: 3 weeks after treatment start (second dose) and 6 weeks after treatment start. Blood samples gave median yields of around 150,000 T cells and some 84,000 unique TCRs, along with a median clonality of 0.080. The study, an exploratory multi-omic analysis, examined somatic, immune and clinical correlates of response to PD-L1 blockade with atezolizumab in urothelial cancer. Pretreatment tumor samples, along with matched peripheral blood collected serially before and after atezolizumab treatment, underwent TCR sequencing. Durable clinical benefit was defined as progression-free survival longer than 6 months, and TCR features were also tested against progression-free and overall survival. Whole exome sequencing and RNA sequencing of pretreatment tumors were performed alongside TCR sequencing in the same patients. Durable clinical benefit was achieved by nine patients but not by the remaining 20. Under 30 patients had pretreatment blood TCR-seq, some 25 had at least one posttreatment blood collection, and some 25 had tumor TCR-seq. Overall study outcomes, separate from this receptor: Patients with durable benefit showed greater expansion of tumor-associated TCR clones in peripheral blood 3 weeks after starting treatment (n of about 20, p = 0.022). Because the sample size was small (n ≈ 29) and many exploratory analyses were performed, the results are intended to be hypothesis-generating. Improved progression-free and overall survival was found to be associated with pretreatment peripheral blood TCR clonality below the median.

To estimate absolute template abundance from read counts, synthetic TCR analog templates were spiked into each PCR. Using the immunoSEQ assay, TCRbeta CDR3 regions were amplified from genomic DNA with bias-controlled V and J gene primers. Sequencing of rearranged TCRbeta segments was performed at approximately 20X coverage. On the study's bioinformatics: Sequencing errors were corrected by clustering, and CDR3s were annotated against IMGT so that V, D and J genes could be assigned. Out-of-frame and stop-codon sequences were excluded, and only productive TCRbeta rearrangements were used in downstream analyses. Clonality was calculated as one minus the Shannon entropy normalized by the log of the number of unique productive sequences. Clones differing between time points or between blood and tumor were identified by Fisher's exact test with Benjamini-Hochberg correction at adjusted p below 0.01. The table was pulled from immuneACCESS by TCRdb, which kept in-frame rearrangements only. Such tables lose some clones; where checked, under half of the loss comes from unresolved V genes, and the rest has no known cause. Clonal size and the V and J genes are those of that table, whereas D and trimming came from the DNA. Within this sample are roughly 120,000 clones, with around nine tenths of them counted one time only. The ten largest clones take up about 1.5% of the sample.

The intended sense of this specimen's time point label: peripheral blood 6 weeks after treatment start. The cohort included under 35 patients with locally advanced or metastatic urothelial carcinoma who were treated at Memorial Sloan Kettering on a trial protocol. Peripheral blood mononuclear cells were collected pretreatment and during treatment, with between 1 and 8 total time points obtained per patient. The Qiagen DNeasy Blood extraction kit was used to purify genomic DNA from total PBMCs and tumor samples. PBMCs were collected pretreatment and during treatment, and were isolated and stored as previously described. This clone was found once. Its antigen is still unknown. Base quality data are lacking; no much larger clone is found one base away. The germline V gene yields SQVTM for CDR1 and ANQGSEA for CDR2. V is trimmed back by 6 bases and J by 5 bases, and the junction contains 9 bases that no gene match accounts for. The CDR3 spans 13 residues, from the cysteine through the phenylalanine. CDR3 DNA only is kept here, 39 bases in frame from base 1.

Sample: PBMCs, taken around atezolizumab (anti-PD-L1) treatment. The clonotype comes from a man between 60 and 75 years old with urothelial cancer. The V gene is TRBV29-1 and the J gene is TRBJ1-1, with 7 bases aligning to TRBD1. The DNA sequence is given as TGCAGCGTAAAACAGGGGTTGGGAACTGAAGCTTTCTTT. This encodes CSVKQGLGTEAFF.